This TCR beta chain was identified during a study of blood T cell repertoires in COVID-19. Across the whole study: Specimens from acute and convalescent COVID-19 originated in the United States, Italy and Spain. T cells, B-cell-depleted T cells, or PBMCs provided the cDNA or gDNA that served as material.

The CDR3 is made up of 15 amino acids. Deletions cut 5 bases from V and 0 bases from J, with 11 bases between. CDR1 is SGHRS and CDR2 is YFSETQ in the germline V gene. Original data processing: From reference gene primer amplification, estimates of nucleated cell counts were derived. The protocol was immunoSEQ multiplex PCR, while the TCRdb copy is restricted to in-frame clones and leaves out a portion. The DNA gave D and trimming, while V, J and clone size come from that table. The sample lists some 400,000 clones; around 86% were seen once. This TCR came from a human donor in a cohort sampled during active COVID-19. The specimen was peripheral blood. This chain uses TRBV5-1 with TRBJ1-4, with a weak D call TRBD1 (5 bases). The CDR3, as DNA: TGCGCCAGCAGGGACACGTCCGCAACTAATGAAAAACTGTTTTTT. Protein product: CASRDTSATNEKLFF.